This T cell receptor beta chain emerged from a study of shared clonotypes between healthy human individuals. This clone has a handful of counts. Other DNA sequences in the same sample also yield this CDR3. V was clipped by 1 base and J by 5 bases, with 3 bases between them. The CDR3 has 11 residues. Germline loops: CDR1 PRHDT, CDR2 FYEKMQ (reference sequence). Naivety among CD8 cells was defined by CD45RO negativity and positive CCR7 selection, thereby excluding terminally differentiated effector memory CD45RA+ cells. Profiled with immunoSEQ multiplex PCR; TCRdb holds only in-frame clones, not every one. The repertoire includes around 2,000,000 clones, roughly 94% of them detected once, and roughly 1.2% sits in the top ten.

V and J are TRBV13 and TRBJ2-7, with unresolved D. The sequence was collected from a man between 18 and 35 years old in good health. The sequencing input was naive CD8+ T cells sorted from blood. CDR3 sequence: CASSLEDEQYF. The CDR3 nucleotides are TGTGCCAGCAGCTTAGAGGACGAGCAGTACTTC.